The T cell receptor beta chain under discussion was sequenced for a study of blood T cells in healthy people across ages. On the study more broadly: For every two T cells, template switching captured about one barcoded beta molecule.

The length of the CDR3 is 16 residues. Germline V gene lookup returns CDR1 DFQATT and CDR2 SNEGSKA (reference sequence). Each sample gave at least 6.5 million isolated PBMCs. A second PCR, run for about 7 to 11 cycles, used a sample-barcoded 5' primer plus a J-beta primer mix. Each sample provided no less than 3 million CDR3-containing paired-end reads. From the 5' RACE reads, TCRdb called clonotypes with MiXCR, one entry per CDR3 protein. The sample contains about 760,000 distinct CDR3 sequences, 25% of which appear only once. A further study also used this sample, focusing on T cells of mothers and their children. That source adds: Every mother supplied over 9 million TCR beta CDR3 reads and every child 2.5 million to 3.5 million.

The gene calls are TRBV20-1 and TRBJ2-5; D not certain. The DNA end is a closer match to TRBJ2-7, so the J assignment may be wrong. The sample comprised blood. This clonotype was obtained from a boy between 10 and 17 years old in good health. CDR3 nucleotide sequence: TGCAGTGCTAGAGATCGAGTTTGGAGCAACTCCTACGAGCAGTACTTC. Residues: CSARDRVWSNSYEQYF.